The sequence of this T cell receptor (beta chain) was determined in a study of T cells in Graves' hyperthyroidism and ophthalmopathy (dated by TCRdb to the late 2010s). Study-level background: Peripheral blood samples were taken at the time of initial diagnosis, prior to any treatment. TCR V-J signatures able to tell the groups apart were searched for in a discovery cohort of 90 to 100 patients, of whom about 40 had Graves' ophthalmopathy and roughly 59 had stable Graves' hyperthyroidism. After sampling, hyperthyroidism patients received methimazole starting at 30 mg daily, and ophthalmopathy patients received high-dose intravenous methylprednisolone. The approximately 90 discovery patients were randomly split 7:3 into training and test sets. TCR Vbeta CDR3 sequencing of 120 to 150 peripheral blood samples (fewer than 45 ophthalmopathy, approximately 80 hyperthyroidism and some 17 progressor patients) is reported in the paper. In addition, the study compared T-cell repertoires in thyroid tissue and in blood from five or six Graves' hyperthyroidism patients. Prospective prediction of ophthalmopathy was tested in an independent validation cohort of approximately 19 hyperthyroidism patients and approximately 17 patients who later progressed to ophthalmopathy.

A patient counted as having stable Graves' hyperthyroidism if no progression to ophthalmopathy occurred over 18 months of follow-up. Hyperthyroidism patients were newly diagnosed, with disease duration under 2 months, and aged 18 to 65 years. Any patient with an uncontrolled infection, another autoimmune disease, pregnancy or lactation was excluded. Clinical symptoms, serum thyroxine and TRAb, thyroid ultrasound, and orbital computed tomography formed the basis for the diagnoses. PBMCs were isolated from 10 ml of fresh peripheral blood by Ficoll-Paque density gradient centrifugation. Total RNA was extracted using Trizol reagent, and RNA quality was assessed on an Agilent 2100 Bioanalyzer. Note on this clonotype: Its antigen specificity is not known. Per-nucleotide qualities are absent, and no much larger clonotype sits a single base away.

Taken from the germline V gene, the CDR1 and CDR2 loops are SGHVS and FQNEAQ. Measured from the cysteine to the phenylalanine, the CDR3 is 15 residues long. CDR3 DNA is the only sequence kept; it has 45 bases, read in frame from the first base. V is cut by 4 bases and J by 9 bases, and the space between the germline ends is 16 bases. What the research found in general, with its limitations: Most expanded thyroid clonotypes (frequency above 0.001) were also detected in blood, suggesting blood repertoires may reflect thyroid immune responses. No statistical method was used to set the sample size in advance, and investigators knew the group allocation. A 13 V-J signature model separated ophthalmopathy from stable hyperthyroidism, with 87.88% sensitivity and just under 84% specificity in cross-validation and 80%/75% in testing. In validation, the model predicted progression to ophthalmopathy a median of about 6.5 months before onset, with roughly 71% sensitivity and roughly 79% specificity.

The TCR beta CDR3 regions were amplified from the RNA transcripts. For the first round of RT-PCR on the TCR CDR3, the HTBI primer set was used together with the Qiagen OneStep RT-PCR kit. The libraries were constructed in a second round of multiplex PCR and then size-selected and purified. Paired-end sequencing of the libraries was performed with 100 bp reads on an Illumina HiSeq2000. Under the source paper's analysis protocol: Raw data were processed with SOAPnuke, discarding reads with adapters, uncalled bases, mean Phred below 15, or no exact constant-primer or identifier match. COPE v1.2.5 was used to merge the high-quality paired reads, and each unique nucleotide sequence was defined as a clonotype. MiTCR v1.1 was used to align clonotypes to the IMGT TRBV, TRBD and TRBJ reference segments. The analysis included only V-J combinations with a frequency above 0.0001, which together covered around 99% of the repertoires. A TCS score was defined as the ratio of F50 (clonal expansion) to E x V (chaos), with BLOSUM62-based TCRdist applied between CDR3 peptides within each V-J. Welch's t-statistics and random forest reduced some 510 V-J features to 13, which were used in a naive Bayes classifier (R e1071). The similarity between thyroid and blood repertoires was quantified using the Morisita-Horn index. TCRdb applied fastp at Q25 and MiXCR to the public reads, then kept only in-frame beta chains. Rows with one shared CDR3 protein collapse into an entry with the most common genes and DNA. The V and J calls reflect TCRdb's pipeline rather than the authors' work. The sample table lists about 760,000 distinct CDR3 sequences, 30% to 40% of them with a count of one. The ten largest clones add up to roughly 31% of the sample.

The chain is encoded by TRBV7-8 joined to TRBJ1-6; matching of 5 bases hints at TRBD1 as the D gene. The clonotype comes from a middle-aged woman with Graves' hyperthyroidism. Source material: blood. The DNA sequence reads TGTGCCAGCAGCTGGGGGACCTCCTTAGGTTCACCCCTCCACTTT. Its translation reads: CASSWGTSLGSPLHF.